These 10 T cell receptor beta chains share one sample of origin, sequenced in a study of identical twins. TCRdb recomputed calls from the 5' RACE reads with MiXCR, one row per CDR3 protein. The data show around 470,000 distinct CDR3 sequences, 14% seen once. The sample was also reused in another study, on yellow fever vaccine responses in identical twins.

Specimen: CD4+ T cells sorted from blood. The source of these receptors is a young woman in good health.

This clonotype has just a few counts. V usage is TRBV20-1 and J usage is TRBJ2-1, with 16 bases identical to TRBD2. The CDR3 is made up of 16 amino acids. Germline V gene data show CDR1 as DFQATT and CDR2 as SNEGSKA (reference sequence). Trimming took 3 bases from V and 4 from J; bases not matched to a gene: 3. The CDR3: CSARAGLAGGYNEQFF. CDR3 nucleotides: TGCAGTGCTAGGGCGGGACTAGCGGGGGGGTACAATGAGCAGTTCTTC.

The table lists this clonotype with many counts. The V call is TRBV24-1, the J call TRBJ2-3; D not certain. V dropped 1 base and J dropped 7 bases, with 14 bases sitting between them. This CDR3 has 15 residues. The germline CDR1 and CDR2 sequences are KGHDR and SFDVKD. CDR3 protein: CATSDFQTDRYTQYF. The CDR3 nucleotides are TGTGCCACCAGTGATTTCCAGACTGATCGCTATACGCAGTATTTT.

The chain carries TRBV5-1 and TRBJ2-7; possibly TRBD1 or TRBD2 for D (6 bases each). Germline loops: CDR1 SGHRS, CDR2 YFSETQ. The CDR3 totals 16 residues. Trimming took 0 bases from V and 1 from J, leaving 14 bases between them. CDR3 sequence: CASSLVGGLVSYEQYF. In nucleotides, the CDR3 is TGCGCCAGCAGCTTGGTAGGGGGGCTTGTATCCTACGAGCAGTACTTC. Combining the CDR3 with reference TRBV5-1 and TRBJ2-7 gives the whole variable domain KAGVTQTPRYLIKTRGQQVTLSCSPISGHRSVSWYQQTPGQGLQFLFEYFSETQRNKGNFPGRFSGRQFSNSRSEMNVSTLELGDSALYLCASSLVGGLVSYEQYFGPGTRLTVT.

The J gene is TRBJ2-7, the V gene TRBV28; D is tentatively TRBD1 or TRBD2 (6 bases each). The germline V gene has CDR1 MDHEN and CDR2 SYDVKM. Trimming left V 2 bases short and J 5 bases short, with 16 bases between. The CDR3 loop spans 15 amino acids. The CDR3 DNA sequence: TGTGCCAGCAGTTTACCGGGGGCGCTGATGGACGAGCAGTACTTC. It yields the protein CASSLPGALMDEQYF.

This clonotype was seen more than once but under ten times. V usage is TRBV27 and J usage is TRBJ2-5; D may be TRBD1 or TRBD2 (5 bases each). Per germline, CDR1 MNHEY and CDR2 SMNVEV (reference sequence). The V and J ends lost 4 bases and 4 bases respectively, with 13 bases between them. This CDR3 region has 14 residues. The CDR3 DNA reads TGTGCCAGCAGTTGGGACCCCCATGGAGAGACCCAGTACTTC. This codes for CASSWDPHGETQYF.

In this sample, this clonotype turned up a few times. The chain uses TRBV3-1 and TRBJ2-5; 12 bases are a match to TRBD2. The CDR3 runs to 15 residues. Germline trimming cut 6 bases from V and 5 bases from J; bases unmatched to any gene: 7. Germline V CDR1 and CDR2: LGHDT, YNNKEL (reference sequence). CDR3 sequence reads: CASRQLAGGGETQYF. The CDR3 bases are TGTGCCAGCAGACAACTAGCGGGGGGTGGTGAGACCCAGTACTTC.

The V and J genes are TRBV5-1 and TRBJ2-7; D possibly matches TRBD1 or TRBD2 (5 bases each). The CDR3 has 17 amino acids. The ends were cut back, 0 bases at V and 0 bases at J, with 16 bases in the middle. Germline V gene lookup returns CDR1 SGHRS and CDR2 YFSETQ. CDR3 in DNA: TGCGCCAGCAGCTTGGCCAAGGACACTGGGAGCTCCTACGAGCAGTACTTC. Translating it yields CASSLAKDTGSSYEQYF.

This clonotype was seen only a few times. The chain combines TRBV29-1 with TRBJ1-1; the D gene is possibly TRBD1 (5 bases). The V end was cut by 4 bases, the J end by 5 bases, with 14 bases between. The CDR3 has 13 residues. CDR1 is SQVTM and CDR2 is ANQGSEA in the germline V gene. The DNA for the CDR3 is TGCAGCGTTGTCTCTGGGGCATCGACTGAAGCTTTCTTT. Its translation is CSVVSGASTEAFF.

This clonotype showed up just a few times. This sequence joins TRBV3-1 and TRBJ2-3; TRBD2 matches 8 bases. CDR1 is LGHDT, CDR2 YNNKEL, per germline (reference sequence). V lost 2 bases and J lost 0; bases outside the gene matches: 10. The CDR3 is 18 residues long. Written as DNA, the CDR3 is TGTGCCAGCAGCCAATACTTAGGAGCGGGGGCCAGCACAGATACGCAGTATTTT. It encodes CASSQYLGAGASTDTQYF.

V gene TRBV7-8 combines with J gene TRBJ2-7; 8 bases are shared with TRBD1. The ends lost 1 base at V and 4 bases at J; junction bases unmatched: 3. The germline V gene has CDR1 SGHVS and CDR2 FQNEAQ. The CDR3 extends over 14 amino acids. CDR3 protein: CASSLEHRGYEQYF. In nucleotides, the CDR3 is TGTGCCAGCAGCTTAGAGCACAGGGGGTACGAGCAGTACTTC.